This is a list of T cell receptor beta chains from one sample in a study of T cell clones after liver transplantation. This table comes from immunoSEQ multiplex PCR, and its TCRdb copy is limited to in-frame clones, with some not included. Found here are some 60,000 clones, 60% to 80% of them singletons; the top ten hold around 16%. Sequenced here: CD4+ T cells from blood, sampled before liver transplant. These receptors were obtained from a human donor who received a liver transplant. Each CDR3 is given without its conserved first and last residue.

v_call cdr3_aa
TRBV18 ASSPLLRGAGSEKLF
TRBV29-1 SVELRDRWSSDTQY
TRBV6-5 ASSYSRRAGYT
TRBV11-1 ASSFGQGEETQY
TRBV29-1 SVDLVRGTQY
TRBV19 ASSVQTSGGNEQF
TRBV5-6 ASSLTIGGRGTDTQY
TRBV2 ASGDSNYGYT
TRBV5-4 ASRGQGADTQY
TRBV11-2 ASSPSRAQDTQY
TRBV4-2 ASSQEVAHSNQPQH
TRBV7-9 ASSLWSGTAGENEQF
TRBV21-1 ASSPAAGGCNEQF
TRBV5-1 ASSEPTGGWDGYT
TRBV18 ASSPRGVEQY
TRBV7-3 ASSPGTSGGERY
TRBV27 ASSTRDKNSPLH
TRBV11-2 ASSPLGGYEQY
TRBV5-1 ASSLGTGEGSNYGYT
TRBV2 ASSHRDYEQY
TRBV11-1 ASSLMQGHEQY
TRBV11-1 ASSLGLNYGYT
TRBV30 AWIMTGGDYGYT
TRBV10-2 ASNPNRENTEAF
TRBV7-9 ASSLRTATNTEAF
TRBV6-1 ASTFTGVWY
TRBV7-6 ASSQSRLNSPLH
TRBV28 ASSFPGPTDTQY
TRBV10-3 ATTAGGVNSPLH
TRBV27 ASSPFRGNEKLF
TRBV20-1 SGLSQETQY
TRBV7-2 ASSTTSGGAGYIQY
TRBV11-1 ASSLWGANTEAF
TRBV10-3 ATGQGLEAF
TRBV9 ASSGLRKGAFYGYT
TRBV14 ASSQLTLAGQGYEQY
TRBV9 ASYRQGPGNTIY
TRBV29-1 SVAGGTVSYNEQF
TRBV4-1 ASSQPLLPARTDTQY
TRBV10-1 ASSLDRGRSTQY
TRBV2 ASSVEGAGYGYT
TRBV5-1 ASSSESYYQGGTEAF
TRBV6-5 ASSYSGGAFYNEQF
TRBV28 ASSSRGLGNQPQH
TRBV18 ASSPRDRAGPQH
TRBV9 ASSVAAGGTHRNEQF
TRBV6-5 ASSYGQGRQPQH
TRBV14 ASSQDYRDRTYEQY
TRBV6-1 ASSWQSSYEQY
TRBV2 ASSEKRTDSNYGYT
TRBV6-1 ASSDKRSGANVLT
TRBV28 ASSLLGRNGGYT
TRBV30 AWSKGGAEGGEQF
TRBV25-1 ASRAGTYEQY
TRBV28 ASSSQGRHTEAF
TRBV19 ASSIFGGPGELF
TRBV2 ASSFGVWNQPQH
TRBV2 ASRGQGNYGYT
TRBV7-3 ASSPFSGQGRETQY
TRBV2 ASRDGGPIGGTGELF